This T cell receptor beta chain emerged from a study of control samples from healthy donors and cancer patients. Profiling relied on immunoSEQ multiplex PCR, and the TCRdb table lists in-frame clones only, not all of them. The sample records 65,000 to 90,000 clones, over 90% being singletons. Trimming took 4 bases from V and 0 from J, leaving 5 bases between them. Germline CDR1 reads LGHNA; CDR2 reads YNFKEQ. This CDR3 comprises 13 residues. The source material was blood. The rearrangement uses TRBV4-2 and TRBJ2-3; D is unclear. This clonotype was sampled from a woman aged 25 to 39 in good health. CDR3 nucleotides: TGTGCCAGCAGCCGTACGAGCACAGATACGCAGTATTTT. Its protein product is CASSRTSTDTQYF.